One and the same sample provided the 28 T cell receptor beta chains below, sequenced in a study of blood T cell repertoires in COVID-19. The assay was immunoSEQ multiplex PCR, and TCRdb's table has in-frame clones only and misses some. The data show about 210,000 clones, over 75% seen once. Sequenced sample: peripheral blood. The origin of the receptors is a woman aged 65 to 85 with COVID-19, enrolled during active disease.

The chain combines TRBV7-9 with TRBJ2-1, with D possibly TRBD1 on 6 matching bases. Per the germline V gene, CDR1 is SEHNR and CDR2 is FQNEAQ (reference sequence). V was trimmed by 1 base and J by 7 bases, leaving 14 bases between them. The CDR3 runs to 15 residues. CDR3 bases: TGTGCCAGCAGCTTAGGAGCAGGGGAGAGGAATGAGCAGTTCTTC. It specifies CASSLGAGERNEQFF.

The chain carries TRBV6-6 and TRBJ1-5; 11 bases align to TRBD1. Germline CDR1 and CDR2: MNHNY and SVGAGI (reference sequence). The CDR3 runs to 16 residues. The V gene end was trimmed by 0 bases and the J gene end by 4 bases; junction bases not matched to a gene: 2. The DNA of the CDR3 is TGTGCCAGCAGTTACTCGAGGGACAGGGGGAATCAGCCCCAGCATTTT. Protein: CASSYSRDRGNQPQHF.

The gene calls are TRBV10-3 and TRBJ2-1, with 9 bases fitting TRBD2. The CDR3 consists of 19 residues. Germline assignment: CDR1 ENHRY and CDR2 SYGVKD. With 2 bases clipped from V and 4 bases from J, the junction kept 15 bases outside the gene matches. Here the CDR3 DNA reads TGTGCCATCAGTGAGGTGGGTAGCGGGAGTCTCGAGAGGTACAATGAGCAGTTCTTC. It yields the protein CAISEVGSGSLERYNEQFF.

This rearrangement joins TRBV7-2 to TRBJ2-7, with D tentatively TRBD2 (5 bases). Germline CDR1 and CDR2: SGHTA and FQGNSA. The CDR3 consists of 16 residues. V was cut by 1 base and J by 2 bases, with 15 bases left in between. CDR3 sequence reads: CASSLELRLRTYEQYF. The CDR3, as DNA: TGTGCCAGCAGCTTAGAATTGAGACTAAGGACCTACGAGCAGTACTTC.

The chain uses TRBV9 and TRBJ2-2; D might be TRBD1 (6 bases). V lost 4 bases to trimming and J lost 3 bases, with 19 bases between them. Germline-derived CDR1 and CDR2 are SGDLS and YYNGEE. This CDR3 has 17 amino acids. DNA of the CDR3: TGTGCCAGCAGCTCCTCTCGACAGGTATCGGACACCGGGGAGCTGTTTTTT. This gives the protein CASSSSRQVSDTGELFF.

Only one count was recorded for this clone. The V and J genes are TRBV29-1 and TRBJ2-1; 8 positions agree with TRBD1. V trimming: 5 bases; J trimming: 2 bases; junction bases outside the gene matches: 5. The germline gives CDR1 SQVTM, CDR2 ANQGSEA. The CDR3 spans 14 residues. The CDR3 nucleotides read TGCAGCGTTCGGGACAGGTTAGCCTACAATGAGCAGTTCTTC. Its translation is CSVRDRLAYNEQFF.

J is TRBJ1-2 and V is TRBV6-5; no clear D gene. Germline-derived CDR1 and CDR2 are MNHEY and SVGAGI. V was shortened by 1 base and J by 3 bases, with 9 bases between the two germline ends. This CDR3 has 14 amino acids. The DNA for the CDR3 is TGTGCCAGCAGTTACTACAAAGGAGACTATGGCTACACCTTC. Protein sequence: CASSYYKGDYGYTF.

This clone was seen a handful of times. The chain links TRBV5-4 to TRBJ1-4; possible D gene TRBD1, 5 bases. In germline, CDR1 is SGHNT, CDR2 YYREEE (reference sequence). This CDR3 is built from 14 residues. Trimming removed 0 bases from V and 8 bases from J, with 11 bases in between. CDR3 in DNA: TGTGCCAGCAGCTTGGGGCAGGGAAACGAAAAACTGTTTTTT. Protein: CASSLGQGNEKLFF.

The CDR3 protein is CASSLGTGDPEAFF. CDR3 in DNA: TGTGCCAGCAGCCTCGGGACAGGGGACCCTGAAGCTTTCTTT. The rearrangement joins TRBV7-2 to TRBJ1-1; TRBD1 agrees at 10 bases. V was pared by 5 bases and J by 6 bases, with 6 bases of the junction left unmatched. The CDR3 totals 14 residues. Germline V gene sequence: CDR1 SGHTA, CDR2 FQGNSA.

The chain is built from TRBV20-1 and TRBJ2-1; 10 bases line up with TRBD2. J gave up 8 bases and V 3 bases, and 4 bases lay outside the gene matches. The CDR3 spans 13 residues. Germline-derived CDR1 and CDR2 are DFQATT and SNEGSKA (reference sequence). CDR3 region: CSASSSGSHEQFF. The DNA of the CDR3 is TGCAGTGCTAGTTCTAGCGGGAGCCATGAGCAGTTCTTC.

The rearrangement links TRBV21-1 to TRBJ2-7; TRBD2, the table's D call, was not compared with the DNA. TRBV21-1 is recorded as a pseudogene. The CDR3 totals 15 residues. The CDR3 is CASSNPLAGEWEQYF. The CDR3 DNA sequence: TGTGCCAGCAGCAACCCCCTAGCGGGAGAGTGGGAGCAGTACTTC.

The chain links TRBV7-9 to TRBJ2-2; TRBD1 aligns across 7 bases. V was clipped by 2 bases and J by 7 bases; unmatched bases: 10. CDR1 and CDR2 from the germline V gene are SEHNR and FQNEAQ (reference sequence). The CDR3 runs to 16 residues. The CDR3 loop reads CASSLLWDRVIGELFF. DNA for the CDR3: TGTGCCAGCAGCTTATTATGGGACAGAGTAATCGGGGAGCTGTTTTTT.

Points on this clone: Germline is not matched at one junction end, which may reflect a read error. V is TRBV2 and J is TRBJ2-7; 7 bases agree with TRBD1. This CDR3 comprises 13 residues. Germline V gives CDR1 SNHLY, CDR2 FYNNEI. The CDR3 reads CASTEGQQAGRSF. CDR3 DNA: TGTGCCAGCACTGAGGGACAGCAGGCTGGAAGAAGTTTC.

This chain links TRBV11-3 with TRBJ2-2; 9 bases are shared with TRBD2. The CDR3 has 19 amino acids. Trimming cost V 4 bases and J 2 bases; bases outside gene matches: 14. CDR1 and CDR2 (germline): SGHNT, YENEEA. In nucleotides, the CDR3 is TGTGCCAGCAGCTCTTACCCCGGGACTAGCAAATCTAACACCGGGGAGCTGTTTTTT. Protein: CASSSYPGTSKSNTGELFF.

CDR3 nucleotide sequence: TGTGCCAGCAGTTACTGGTCTAGCGGGAGCGGCGGGGAGCTGTTTTTT. It specifies CASSYWSSGSGGELFF. V is TRBV6-2 or TRBV6-3 and J is TRBJ2-2; TRBD2 aligns across 10 bases. The V gene end was trimmed by 1 base and the J gene end by 7 bases; junction bases not matched to a gene: 6. The CDR3 consists of 16 residues. Germline loops: CDR1 MNHEY, CDR2 SVGEGT.

The chain links TRBV7-2 to TRBJ2-1, with D possibly matching TRBD2 (5 bases). The CDR3 is 12 residues long. Trimming shortened V by 5 bases and J by 9 bases, and 11 bases separated the two germline ends. CDR1 and CDR2 (germline): SGHTA, FQGNSA. CDR3: CASSRGLGEQFF. In DNA, the CDR3 is TGTGCCAGCAGCCGAGGACTTGGTGAGCAGTTCTTC.

V gene TRBV5-6 combines with J gene TRBJ1-5, with TRBD1 identical over 7 bases. The CDR3 is 16 amino acids. V shed 0 bases, J shed 0 bases, and the junction held 3 bases outside the gene matches. The V gene's germline CDR1 is SGHDT and CDR2 YYEEEE. The DNA for the CDR3 is TGTGCCAGCAGCTTGGGGACAGGACATAGCAATCAGCCCCAGCATTTT. Protein sequence: CASSLGTGHSNQPQHF.

The chain joins TRBV3-1 (or the pseudogene TRBV3-2) to TRBJ2-3; 7 bases match TRBD2. The CDR3 extends over 15 amino acids. The germline gives CDR1 LGHDT, CDR2 YNNKEL (reference sequence). After removal of 1 base from V and 2 bases from J, the junction contained 3 bases not matched to a gene. CDR3 in amino acids: CASSQGLADTDTQYF. As DNA, the CDR3 is TGTGCCAGCAGCCAAGGGCTAGCGGACACAGATACGCAGTATTTT.

The chain combines TRBV4-2 with TRBJ2-2, with D possibly being TRBD1 (7 bases). CDR1 and CDR2 (germline): LGHNA, YNFKEQ. The V end lost 0 bases, the J end lost 4 bases, and 18 bases lay between the germline ends. The CDR3 spans 18 residues. CDR3 region: CASSQEPGGFLTTGELFF. In DNA, the CDR3 is TGTGCCAGCAGCCAAGAACCAGGGGGGTTTTTAACCACCGGGGAGCTGTTTTTT.

This chain links TRBV3-1 (or the pseudogene TRBV3-2) with TRBJ1-6; unclear D gene. With 1 base removed from V and 6 bases from J, the gap between germline ends came to 7 bases. The germline CDR1 and CDR2 sequences are LGHDT and YNNKEL (reference sequence). The CDR3 loop spans 14 amino acids. The CDR3 sequence: CASSQGGFNSPLHF. CDR3 nucleotides: TGTGCCAGCAGCCAAGGAGGATTTAATTCACCCCTCCACTTT.

J is TRBJ1-5 and V is TRBV5-8; no reliable D call. Per germline, CDR1 SGHTS and CDR2 YDEGEE. Trimming stripped 1 base from V and 9 bases from J, with 20 bases between. The CDR3 length is 16 residues. The CDR3 bases are TGTGCCAGCAGCTTGTCCCCAGAGGGAGTTGGGCGGCCCCAGCATTTT. This sequence encodes CASSLSPEGVGRPQHF. The full variable domain, with the rest looked up from reference TRBV5-8 and TRBJ1-5, is EAGVTQSPTHLIKTRGQQATLRCSPISGHTSVYWYQQALGLGLQFLLWYDEGEERNRGNFPPRFSGRQFPNYSSELNVNALELEDSALYLCASSLSPEGVGRPQHFGDGTRLSIL.

The chain employs TRBV5-1 and TRBJ2-3; the D is unclear. The CDR3 contains 16 residues. CDR1 is SGHRS and CDR2 is YFSETQ in the germline V gene. V was shortened by 3 bases and J by 0 bases, with 14 bases between the two germline ends. The CDR3 bases are TGCGCCAGCAGCTACCAAGACTTATCTAGCACAGATACGCAGTATTTT. This sequence encodes CASSYQDLSSTDTQYF.

The chain recombines TRBV1 with TRBJ2-1; TRBD2, the D gene given by the table, was not confirmed from the DNA. TRBV1 is tagged as a pseudogene. CDR3 length equals 13 residues. The CDR3 DNA is TGCACCAGGGGATCAGAGCGGGACGGTGAGCAGTTCTTC. This translates into CTRGSERDGEQFF.

The chain carries TRBV21-1 and TRBJ1-6; the D call of TRBD1 is as the table states it, not checked on the DNA. TRBV21-1 constitutes a pseudogene. This CDR3 has 17 residues. The CDR3 sequence: CASSKPSRQGRNSPLHF. The DNA of the CDR3 is TGTGCCAGCAGCAAACCTTCTAGACAGGGTCGAAATTCACCCCTCCACTTT.

In this sample, this clone turned up once. This rearrangement joins TRBV27 to TRBJ2-5; 12 bases agree with TRBD2. This CDR3 has 17 amino acids. V dropped 2 bases and J dropped 5; count of bases not matched to a gene: 9. Germline CDR1 is MNHEY and CDR2 is SMNVEV (reference sequence). The CDR3 DNA follows: TGTGCCAGCAGTTTACTAGCGGGGGGGCGATCAAGGGAGACCCAGTACTTC. This sequence encodes CASSLLAGGRSRETQYF.

This chain connects TRBV12-3 or TRBV12-4 to TRBJ2-7, with D uncertain. The CDR3 spans 13 residues. The germline V and J ends were trimmed by 3 bases and 2 bases, with 8 bases remaining between them. The CDR3 is CASSFGGTYEQYF. DNA of the CDR3: TGTGCCAGCAGTTTCGGCGGTACCTACGAGCAGTACTTC.

The chain couples TRBV7-2 to TRBJ1-1; D perhaps matches TRBD1 (5 bases). This CDR3 is 14 amino acids long. The V end lost 3 bases, the J end lost 1 base, and 9 bases lay between the germline ends. Germline assignment: CDR1 SGHTA and CDR2 FQGNSA. The CDR3 DNA reads as TGTGCCAGCAGCTTTGACAGATGGAACACTGAAGCTTTCTTT. Translating it yields CASSFDRWNTEAFF.

This sequence joins TRBV9 and TRBJ2-3; 9 bases agree with TRBD1. CDR3 length: 16 amino acids. Germline CDR1 is SGDLS and CDR2 is YYNGEE. V gave up 4 bases and J gave up 5 bases; unmatched junction bases: 11. CDR3 amino acids: CASSRGVQGALDTQYF. Written as DNA, the CDR3 is TGTGCCAGCAGCCGGGGGGTACAGGGGGCTTTAGATACGCAGTATTTT. Variable domain in full (rest from reference TRBV9 and TRBJ2-3): DSGVTQTPKHLITATGQRVTLRCSPRSGDLSVYWYQQSLDQGLQFLIQYYNGEERAKGNILERFSAQQFPDLHSELNLSSLELGDSALYFCASSRGVQGALDTQYFGPGTRLTVL.